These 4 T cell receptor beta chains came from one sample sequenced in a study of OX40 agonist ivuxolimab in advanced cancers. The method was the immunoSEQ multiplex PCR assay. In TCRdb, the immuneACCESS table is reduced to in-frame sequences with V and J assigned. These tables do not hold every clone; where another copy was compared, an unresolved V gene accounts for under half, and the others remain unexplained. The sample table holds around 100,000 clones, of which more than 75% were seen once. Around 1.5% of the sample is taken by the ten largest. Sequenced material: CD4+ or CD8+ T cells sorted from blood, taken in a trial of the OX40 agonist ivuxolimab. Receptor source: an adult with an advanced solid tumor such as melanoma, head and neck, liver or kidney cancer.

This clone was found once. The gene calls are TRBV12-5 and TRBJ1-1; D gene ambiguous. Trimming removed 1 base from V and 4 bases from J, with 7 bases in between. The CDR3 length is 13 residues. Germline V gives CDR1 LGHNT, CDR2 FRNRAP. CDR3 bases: TGTGCTAGTGGTTTGGAGGTCGGCACTGAAGCTTTCTTT. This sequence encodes CASGLEVGTEAFF.

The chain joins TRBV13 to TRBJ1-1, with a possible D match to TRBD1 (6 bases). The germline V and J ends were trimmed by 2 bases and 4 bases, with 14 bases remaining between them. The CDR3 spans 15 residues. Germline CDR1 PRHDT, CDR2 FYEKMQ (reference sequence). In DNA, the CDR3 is TGTGCCAGCAGCTTACGACAGGCTTTGAGCACTGAAGCTTTCTTT. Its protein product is CASSLRQALSTEAFF. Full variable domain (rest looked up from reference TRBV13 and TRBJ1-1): AAGVIQSPRHLIKEKRETATLKCYPIPRHDTVYWYQQGPGQDPQFLISFYEKMQSDKGSIPDRFSAQQFSDYHSELNMSSLELGDSALYFCASSLRQALSTEAFFGQGTRLTVV.

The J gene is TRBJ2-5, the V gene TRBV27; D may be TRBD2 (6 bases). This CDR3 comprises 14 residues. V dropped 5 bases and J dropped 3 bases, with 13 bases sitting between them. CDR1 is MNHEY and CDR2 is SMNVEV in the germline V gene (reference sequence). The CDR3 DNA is TGTGCCAGCAGTCAGCTAGCGTTTAAAGAGACCCAGTACTTC. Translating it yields CASSQLAFKETQYF.

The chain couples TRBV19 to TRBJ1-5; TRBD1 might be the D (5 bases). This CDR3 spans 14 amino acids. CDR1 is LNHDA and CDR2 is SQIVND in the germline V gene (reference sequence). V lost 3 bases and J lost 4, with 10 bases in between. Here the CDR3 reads CASSMGRENQPQHF. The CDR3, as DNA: TGTGCCAGTAGTATGGGCAGGGAAAATCAGCCCCAGCATTTT.